The subject of this entry is one T cell receptor beta chain. These data come from a study of T cell changes during pregnancy in multiple sclerosis. Repertoires were generated with immunoSEQ multiplex PCR, while TCRdb's copy carries only in-frame clones and drops some. Here the sample spans 25,000 to 35,000 clones, around 90% being singletons. CDR3 length equals 14 residues. The ends lost 4 bases at V and 6 bases at J; junction bases unmatched: 4. Germline V gene sequence: CDR1 SNHLY, CDR2 FYNNEI. Sequencing used CD4+ T cells from peripheral blood mononuclear cells, obtained in the third trimester of pregnancy. This TCR was recovered from a female donor in good health, enrolled as a control in a pregnancy study. The chain couples TRBV2 to TRBJ2-2; 8 nucleotides align to TRBD1. The CDR3 reads CASSVARGPGELFF. CDR3 coding DNA: TGTGCCAGCAGTGTGGCCAGGGGGCCCGGGGAGCTGTTTTTT.